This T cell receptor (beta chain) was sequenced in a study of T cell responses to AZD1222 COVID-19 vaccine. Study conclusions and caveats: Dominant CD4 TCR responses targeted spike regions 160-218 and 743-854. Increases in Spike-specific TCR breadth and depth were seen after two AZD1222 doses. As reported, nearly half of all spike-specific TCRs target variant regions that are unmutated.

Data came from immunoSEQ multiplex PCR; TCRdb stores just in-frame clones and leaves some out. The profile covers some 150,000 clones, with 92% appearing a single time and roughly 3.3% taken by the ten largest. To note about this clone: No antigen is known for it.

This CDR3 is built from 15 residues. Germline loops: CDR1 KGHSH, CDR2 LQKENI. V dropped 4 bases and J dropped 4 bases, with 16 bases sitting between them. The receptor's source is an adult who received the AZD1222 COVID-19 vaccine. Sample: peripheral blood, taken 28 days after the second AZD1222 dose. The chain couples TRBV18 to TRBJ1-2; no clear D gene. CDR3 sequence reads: CASSRGLQEVYGYTF. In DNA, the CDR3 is TGTGCCAGCTCACGAGGACTTCAGGAAGTCTATGGCTACACCTTC.